This record looks at one TCR beta chain sequence and its context. The antigen is undetermined. Moderate-to-severe activity, with CAS ≥3, NOSPECS ≥4 and duration under 3 months, characterized the donors with ophthalmopathy. The source of the sample is a study of Graves' ophthalmopathy and Graves' hyperthyroidism. CDR1 is SGHRS, CDR2 YFSETQ, per germline. V was pared by 1 base and J by 5 bases, with 4 bases of the junction left unmatched. The CDR3 consists of 15 residues. From RNA, the CDR3 regions of TCR beta chains were amplified and sequenced. First-round RT-PCR with HTBI primers preceded a second-round multiplex PCR. MiXCR was run by TCRdb on the multiplex PCR reads, yielding one entry per CDR3 protein. The sample contains about 700,000 distinct CDR3 sequences, roughly 40% of which appear only once. Regarding the study as a whole: Cross-validated, the 13-signature model showed 87.88%/81.08% sensitivity/specificity, and 80%/75% in the test set. This model predicted ophthalmopathy progression (sensitivity around 71%, specificity around 72%).

The sample comprised peripheral blood. The chain carries TRBV5-1 and TRBJ2-2; the match to TRBD2 covers 8 bases. This TCR was recovered from an adult man with Graves' ophthalmopathy. CDR3 sequence reads: CASSLPRLATGELFF. The CDR3 region has the DNA TGCGCCAGCAGCTTGCCCCGACTAGCGACCGGGGAGCTGTTTTTT.